The clone carrying this T cell receptor (beta chain) was detected ten times or more. What it binds is unknown. The data derive from a study of T cells in Graves' hyperthyroidism and ophthalmopathy. The V and J ends lost 3 bases and 2 bases respectively, with 13 bases between them. This CDR3 is 15 amino acids long. CDR1 is MDHEN and CDR2 is SYDVKM in the germline V gene. Amplified TCR beta CDR3 regions came from RNA transcripts. TCR CDR3 underwent first-round RT-PCR with the HTBI primer set. TCRdb redid the calling of the multiplex PCR reads with MiXCR, one entry per CDR3 protein. The sample includes fewer than 700,000 distinct CDR3 sequences, roughly 15% of them seen just once. Study-wide results and limits: Expanded thyroid clonotypes (above 0.001) were mostly also found in blood.

Diagnoses rested on clinical symptoms, serum thyroxine and TRAb, thyroid ultrasound and orbital computed tomography. An approximately 10 ml volume of fresh peripheral blood provided the PBMCs. Sequenced sample: blood. The origin of this receptor is a woman aged 25 to 39 with Graves' hyperthyroidism. The chain links TRBV28 to TRBJ1-2; D might be TRBD1 (5 bases). The CDR3 is CASSFRDRRNYGYTF. The DNA of the CDR3 is TGTGCCAGCAGTTTCCGAGACAGACGAAACTATGGCTACACCTTC.